Presented here are 10 T cell receptor beta chains from one specimen sequenced in a study of shared clonotypes between healthy human individuals. Measured with immunoSEQ multiplex PCR; TCRdb has only the in-frame clones, and not every one. This sample yields about 680,000 clones, of which around 73% are seen a single time; around 1.8% belongs to the top ten. Sequencing used memory CD4+ T cells sorted from blood. The subset: CD45RA-negative fraction. Receptor source: a woman under 40 in good health.

The table lists this clone with a count of one. The same CDR3 is also encoded by other DNA sequences in this sample. The rearrangement uses TRBV27 and TRBJ2-2; D not resolved. The CDR3 covers 13 residues. In germline, CDR1 is MNHEY, CDR2 SMNVEV (reference sequence). Trimming left V 6 bases short and J 3 bases short, with 8 bases between. DNA of the CDR3: TGTGCCAGCAGCCCACTTTACACCGGGGAGCTGTTTTTT. This encodes CASSPLYTGELFF.

V gene TRBV5-4 combines with J gene TRBJ1-1; 12 positions agree with TRBD1. The CDR3 runs to 17 residues. J gave up 8 bases and V 3 bases, and 14 bases lay outside the gene matches. The germline CDR1 and CDR2 sequences are SGHNT and YYREEE (reference sequence). CDR3 DNA sequence: TGTGCCAGCAGCTCGGGACAGGGGGCGCCGAGTCCCGTCGAAGCTTTCTTT. Translated, it gives CASSSGQGAPSPVEAFF. Combining the CDR3 with reference TRBV5-4 and TRBJ1-1 gives the whole variable domain ETGVTQSPTHLIKTRGQQVTLRCSSQSGHNTVSWYQQALGQGPQFIFQYYREEENGRGNFPPRFSGLQFPNYSSELNVNALELDDSALYLCASSSGQGAPSPVEAFFGQGTRLTVV.

The rearrangement joins TRBV9 to TRBJ2-3, with D perhaps TRBD1 or TRBD2 (5 bases each). CDR1 is SGDLS and CDR2 is YYNGEE in the germline V gene. This CDR3 spans 17 amino acids. Trimming cost V 0 bases and J 0 bases, with 14 bases left between them. CDR3 in DNA: TGTGCCAGCAGCGTAGAGGTGGGGGTCCTAAGCACAGATACGCAGTATTTT. Its protein product is CASSVEVGVLSTDTQYF.

This rearrangement joins TRBV7-2 to TRBJ1-2, with a possible D match to TRBD1 (5 bases). Germline V gives CDR1 SGHTA, CDR2 FQGNSA. With 6 bases removed from V and 4 bases from J, the gap between germline ends came to 21 bases. The CDR3 contains 16 residues. The CDR3 nucleotides are TGTGCCAGCAGACAATCCTCCGGGACCGCGACCTATGGCTACACCTTC. It encodes CASRQSSGTATYGYTF.

As regards this clone: This same CDR3 is encoded by further DNA sequences in the sample. This chain joins TRBV2 and TRBJ2-3; the D gene is possibly TRBD2 (6 bases). The CDR3 covers 15 residues. Between the trimmed V and J ends, which lost 6 bases and 2 bases, there was a span of 15 bases. Germline V gene lookup returns CDR1 SNHLY and CDR2 FYNNEI. As DNA, the CDR3 is TGTGCCAGCAGACAACTAGCATCGCACACAGATACGCAGTATTTT. Amino acids: CASRQLASHTDTQYF.

This clone showed up many times. Given a much more abundant clone one base away, this may be a read error. The same CDR3 can be traced to other DNA sequences in this sample. The genes are TRBV5-1 and TRBJ2-1, with D uncertain. There are 15 residues in the CDR3. Germline CDR1 SGHRS, CDR2 YFSETQ. Trimming shortened V by 0 bases and J by 0 bases, and 7 bases separated the two germline ends. The CDR3 coding sequence is TGCGCCAGCAGCTTGGATAGTAGCTCCTACAATGAGCAGTTCTTC. It yields the protein CASSLDSSSYNEQFF. Based on the CDR3 plus reference TRBV5-1 and TRBJ2-1, the full variable domain is KAGVTQTPRYLIKTRGQQVTLSCSPISGHRSVSWYQQTPGQGLQFLFEYFSETQRNKGNFPGRFSGRQFSNSRSEMNVSTLELGDSALYLCASSLDSSSYNEQFFGPGTRLTVL.

This sequence joins TRBV20-1 and TRBJ2-3; D is ambiguous. V lost 5 bases and J 7 bases, leaving 10 bases between the germline ends. The CDR3 is 11 residues long. The germline gives CDR1 DFQATT, CDR2 SNEGSKA (reference sequence). The CDR3 region is CSARRPNTQYF. The CDR3 bases are TGCAGTGCTCGAAGACCTAATACGCAGTATTTT.

V usage is TRBV13 and J usage is TRBJ1-4, with a possible D match to TRBD1 (6 bases). Trimming stripped 4 bases from V and 8 bases from J, with 14 bases between. This CDR3 contains 14 residues. Germline CDR1 PRHDT, CDR2 FYEKMQ (reference sequence). CDR3 sequence (DNA): TGTGCCAGCAGCTCCCGGACAAGGGGGGAAAAACTGTTTTTT. Protein sequence: CASSSRTRGEKLFF.

V usage is TRBV6-1 and J usage is TRBJ2-3; a possible D gene is TRBD1 (6 bases). Germline CDR1 MNHNS, CDR2 SASEGT. Trimming removed 4 bases from V and 1 base from J, with 12 bases in between. This CDR3 contains 15 residues. This chain's CDR3 is CASSGLDRRTDTQYF. CDR3 DNA sequence: TGTGCCAGCAGTGGCCTGGACAGACGCACAGATACGCAGTATTTT.

This chain links TRBV27 with TRBJ2-1; D possibly uses TRBD1 or TRBD2 (5 bases each). Germline CDR1 and CDR2: MNHEY and SMNVEV (reference sequence). This CDR3 contains 17 residues. V lost 4 bases, J lost 0 bases, and 16 bases lay in between. CDR3 amino acids: CASSSHPGPSSYNEQFF. The CDR3 bases are TGTGCCAGCAGTTCCCATCCGGGACCGAGCTCCTACAATGAGCAGTTCTTC.